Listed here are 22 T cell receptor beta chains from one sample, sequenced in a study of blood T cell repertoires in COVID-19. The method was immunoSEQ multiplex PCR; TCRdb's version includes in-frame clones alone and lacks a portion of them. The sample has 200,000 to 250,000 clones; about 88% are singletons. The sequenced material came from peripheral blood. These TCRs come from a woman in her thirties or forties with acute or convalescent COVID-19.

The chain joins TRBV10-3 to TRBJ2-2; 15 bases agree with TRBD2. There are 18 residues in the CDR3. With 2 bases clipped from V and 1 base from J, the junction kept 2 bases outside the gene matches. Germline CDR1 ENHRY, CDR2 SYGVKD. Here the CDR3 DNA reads TGTGCCATCAGTGAGATGGGACTAGCGGGGGGGAACACCGGGGAGCTGTTTTTT. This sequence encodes CAISEMGLAGGNTGELFF.

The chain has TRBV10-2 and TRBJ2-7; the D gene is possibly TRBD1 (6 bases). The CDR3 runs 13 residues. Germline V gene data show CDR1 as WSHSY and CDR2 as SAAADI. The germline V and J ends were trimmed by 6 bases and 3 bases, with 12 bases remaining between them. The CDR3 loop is CASRDPGDYEQYV. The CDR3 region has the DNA TGCGCCAGCAGGGACCCAGGGGACTACGAGCAGTACGTC.

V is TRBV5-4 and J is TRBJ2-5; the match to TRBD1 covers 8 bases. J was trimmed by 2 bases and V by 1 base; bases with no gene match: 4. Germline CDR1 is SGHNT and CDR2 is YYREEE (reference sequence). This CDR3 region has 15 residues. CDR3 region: CASSLMWTGQETQYF. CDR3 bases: TGTGCCAGCAGCTTGATGTGGACAGGGCAAGAGACCCAGTACTTC.

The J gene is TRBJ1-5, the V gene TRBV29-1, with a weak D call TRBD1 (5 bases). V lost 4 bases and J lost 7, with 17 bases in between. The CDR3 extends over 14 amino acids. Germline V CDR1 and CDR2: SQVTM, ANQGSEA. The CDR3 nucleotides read TGCAGCGTTGTTGGGGGGAATAATCCCCAGCCCCAGCATTTT. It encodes CSVVGGNNPQPQHF.

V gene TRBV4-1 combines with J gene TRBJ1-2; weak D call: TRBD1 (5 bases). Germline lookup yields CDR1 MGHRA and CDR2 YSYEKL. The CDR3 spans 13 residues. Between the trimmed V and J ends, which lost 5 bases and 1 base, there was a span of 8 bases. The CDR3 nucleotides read TGCGCCAGCAGCAACCAGGGTAACTATGGCTACACCTTC. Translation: CASSNQGNYGYTF.

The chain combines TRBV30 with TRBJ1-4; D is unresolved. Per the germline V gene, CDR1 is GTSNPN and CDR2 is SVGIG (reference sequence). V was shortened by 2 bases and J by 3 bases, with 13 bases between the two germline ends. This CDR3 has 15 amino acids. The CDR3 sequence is CAWSSLGAANEKLFF. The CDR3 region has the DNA TGTGCCTGGAGTAGCCTCGGAGCAGCTAATGAAAAACTGTTTTTT.

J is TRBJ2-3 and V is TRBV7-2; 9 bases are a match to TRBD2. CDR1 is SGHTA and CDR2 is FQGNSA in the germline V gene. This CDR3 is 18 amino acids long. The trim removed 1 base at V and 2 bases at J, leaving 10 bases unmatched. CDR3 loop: CASSLENLAGGPTDTQYF. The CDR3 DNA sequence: TGTGCCAGCAGCTTAGAGAATCTGGCGGGGGGGCCCACAGATACGCAGTATTTT. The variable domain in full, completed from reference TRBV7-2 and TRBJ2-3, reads GAGVSQSPSNKVTEKGKDVELRCDPISGHTALYWYRQSLGQGLEFLIYFQGNSAPDKSGLPSDRFSAERTGGSVSTLTIQRTQQEDSAVYLCASSLENLAGGPTDTQYFGPGTRLTVL.

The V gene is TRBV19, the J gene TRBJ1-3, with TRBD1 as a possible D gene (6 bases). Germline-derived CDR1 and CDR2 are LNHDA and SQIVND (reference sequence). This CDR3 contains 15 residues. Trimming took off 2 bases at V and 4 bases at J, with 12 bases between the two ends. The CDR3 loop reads CASSIRQGNGNTIYF. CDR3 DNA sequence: TGTGCCAGTAGTATACGGCAGGGGAACGGAAACACCATATATTTT.

The CDR3 protein is CASSFTYSGTNTGELFF. The CDR3 nucleotides read TGTGCCAGCAGCTTCACGTATAGCGGGACGAACACCGGGGAGCTGTTTTTT. The chain joins TRBV3-1 (or the pseudogene TRBV3-2) to TRBJ2-2; 8 bases line up with TRBD2. The CDR3 loop spans 17 amino acids. Germline V gene sequence: CDR1 LGHDT, CDR2 YNNKEL (reference sequence). V lost 5 bases to trimming and J lost 0 bases; unmatched junction nucleotides: 8.

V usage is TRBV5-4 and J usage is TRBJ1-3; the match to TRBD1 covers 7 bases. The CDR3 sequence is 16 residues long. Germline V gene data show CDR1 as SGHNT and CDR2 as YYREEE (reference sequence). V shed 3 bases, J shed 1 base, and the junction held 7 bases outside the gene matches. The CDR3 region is CASSYISQGSGNTIYF. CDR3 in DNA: TGTGCCAGCAGCTATATATCACAGGGGTCTGGAAACACCATATATTTT.

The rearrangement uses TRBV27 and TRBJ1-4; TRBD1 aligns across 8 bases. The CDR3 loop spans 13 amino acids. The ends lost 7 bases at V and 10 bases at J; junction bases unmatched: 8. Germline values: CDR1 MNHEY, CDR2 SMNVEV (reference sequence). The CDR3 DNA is TGTGCCAGCACCTCCGACAGGGGAGGAAAACTGTTTTTT. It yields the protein CASTSDRGGKLFF.

The CDR3 protein is CASRSGQGAYGYTF. In nucleotides, the CDR3 is TGTGCCAGCCGTTCGGGACAGGGGGCCTATGGCTACACCTTC. The chain carries TRBV19 and TRBJ1-2, with TRBD1 identical over 12 bases. J gave up 4 bases and V 9 bases, and 6 bases lay outside the gene matches. CDR1 LNHDA and CDR2 SQIVND come from the germline V gene (reference sequence). The CDR3 is 14 amino acids.

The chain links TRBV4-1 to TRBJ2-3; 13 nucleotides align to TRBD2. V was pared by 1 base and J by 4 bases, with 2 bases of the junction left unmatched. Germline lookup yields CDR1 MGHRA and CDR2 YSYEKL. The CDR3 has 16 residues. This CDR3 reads CASSQVLAGGPDTQYF. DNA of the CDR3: TGCGCCAGCAGCCAAGTACTAGCGGGGGGGCCAGATACGCAGTATTTT.

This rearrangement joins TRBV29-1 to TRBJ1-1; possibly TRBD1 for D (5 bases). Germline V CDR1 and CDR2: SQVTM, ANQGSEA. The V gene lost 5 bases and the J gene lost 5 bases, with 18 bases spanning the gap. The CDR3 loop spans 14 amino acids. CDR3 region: CSVPTRGGETEAFF. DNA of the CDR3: TGCAGCGTTCCCACTAGGGGAGGGGAGACTGAAGCTTTCTTT.

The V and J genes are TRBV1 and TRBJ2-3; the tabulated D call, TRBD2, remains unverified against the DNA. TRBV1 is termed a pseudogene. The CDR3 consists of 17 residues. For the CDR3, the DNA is TGCACCAGCAGCCAAGATTGGCTAGCGGGGGGACCAGATACGCAGTATTTT. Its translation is CTSSQDWLAGGPDTQYF.

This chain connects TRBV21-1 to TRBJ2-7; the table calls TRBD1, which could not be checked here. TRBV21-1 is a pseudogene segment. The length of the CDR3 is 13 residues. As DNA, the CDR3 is TGTGCCAGCATCCTTGGGGCAGTAGGCGAGCAGTACGTC. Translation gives CASILGAVGEQYV.

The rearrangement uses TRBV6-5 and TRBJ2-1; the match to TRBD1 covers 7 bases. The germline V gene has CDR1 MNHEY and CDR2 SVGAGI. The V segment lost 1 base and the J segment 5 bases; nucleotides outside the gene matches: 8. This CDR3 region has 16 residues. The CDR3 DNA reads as TGTGCCAGCAGTTACTACCAATCCGGGACAGACAATGAGCAGTTCTTC. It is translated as CASSYYQSGTDNEQFF.

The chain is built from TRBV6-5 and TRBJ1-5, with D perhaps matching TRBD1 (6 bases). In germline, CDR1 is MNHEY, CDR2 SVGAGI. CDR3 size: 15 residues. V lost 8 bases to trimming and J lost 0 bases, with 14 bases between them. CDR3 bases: TGTGCCAGCGTGAGATCGGACAGTAGCAATCAGCCCCAGCATTTT. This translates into CASVRSDSSNQPQHF.

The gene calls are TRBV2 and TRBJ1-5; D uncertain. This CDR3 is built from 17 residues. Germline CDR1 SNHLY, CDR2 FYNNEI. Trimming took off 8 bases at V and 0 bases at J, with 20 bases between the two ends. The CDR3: CASSWAPVPYSNQPQHF. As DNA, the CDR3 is TGTGCCAGCTCTTGGGCACCCGTACCATATAGCAATCAGCCCCAGCATTTT.

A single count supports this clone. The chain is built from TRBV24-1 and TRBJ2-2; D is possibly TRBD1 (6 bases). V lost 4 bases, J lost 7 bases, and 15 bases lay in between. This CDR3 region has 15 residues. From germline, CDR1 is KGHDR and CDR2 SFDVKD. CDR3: CATSELQGSGGELFF. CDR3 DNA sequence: TGTGCCACCAGTGAACTACAGGGATCGGGCGGGGAGCTGTTTTTT.

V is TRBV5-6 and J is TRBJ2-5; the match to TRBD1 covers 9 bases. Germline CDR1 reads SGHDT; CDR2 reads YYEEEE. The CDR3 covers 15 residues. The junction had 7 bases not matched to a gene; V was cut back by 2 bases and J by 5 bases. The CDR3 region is CASSFEIDRGETQYF. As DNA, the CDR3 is TGTGCCAGCAGCTTCGAGATAGACAGGGGGGAGACCCAGTACTTC.

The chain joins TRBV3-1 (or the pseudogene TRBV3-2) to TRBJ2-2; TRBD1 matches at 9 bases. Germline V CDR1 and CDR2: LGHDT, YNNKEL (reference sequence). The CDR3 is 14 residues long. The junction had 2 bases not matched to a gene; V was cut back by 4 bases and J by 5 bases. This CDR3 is CASSRQGETGELFF. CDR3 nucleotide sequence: TGTGCCAGCAGCCGACAGGGGGAGACCGGGGAGCTGTTTTTT.